This T cell receptor beta chain comes out of a study of human T cells and chemical hapten exposure. CDR3 size: 15 residues. The junction had 9 bases not matched to a gene; V was cut back by 3 bases and J by 8 bases. In germline, CDR1 is SGDLS, CDR2 YYNGEE. Study outcomes and limitations: PT1 expanded TCR counts correlated positively with patch test score. Among TCRs, those above 1 in 1000 frequency were unaffected by DPC sensitization.

Of note for this clonotype: The antigen is undetermined.

TCRdb re-analysed the RACE reads in MiXCR, keeping a single row per CDR3 protein. The table includes around 330,000 distinct CDR3 sequences, approximately 5% detected once. Regarding time point: pre-sensitization, week 0. Specified treatment: therapeutic diphenylcyclopropenone sensitization with weekly scalp DPC. Sequencing started from total RNA isolated from unfractionated whole blood. This specimen was whole blood, taken in connection with sensitization to the hapten diphenylcyclopropenone (DPC). The V gene is TRBV9, the J gene TRBJ2-3, with 10 bases identical to TRBD1. This TCR was sampled from a woman aged 18-30 years with alopecia areata. Some clones in this sample may be carry-over from other donors' samples. CDR3 bases: TGTGCCAGCAGCGAGAGGGACAGGGGAGGATTTACGCAGTATTTT. Its protein product is CASSERDRGGFTQYF.